This T cell receptor beta chain was captured by sequencing in a study of long-term antiretroviral therapy in people with HIV. Study outcomes and limitations: Compared with controls, HIV repertoires showed narrower CDR3 length ranges.

Researchers report immunoSEQ v3.0 was run at survey level. Sequenced by immunoSEQ multiplex PCR; TCRdb stores in-frame clones only, minus some. The data hold 18,000 or so clones, with 91% observed a single time. Germline loops: CDR1 SGHNT, CDR2 YYREEE (reference sequence). This CDR3 region has 18 residues. V was pared by 4 bases and J by 1 base, with 11 bases of the junction left unmatched. Comments on this clone: Its antigen remains unknown.

The source of this sequence is a man aged 50 or older with HIV. The chain employs TRBV5-4 and TRBJ2-6; 7 nucleotides agree with TRBD1. Sample: unsorted PBMCs, taken 3 years after starting antiretroviral therapy. CDR3 protein: CASSTNRQGASGANVLTF. The CDR3 bases are TGTGCCAGCAGCACAAACAGACAGGGCGCGTCTGGGGCCAACGTCCTGACTTTC.